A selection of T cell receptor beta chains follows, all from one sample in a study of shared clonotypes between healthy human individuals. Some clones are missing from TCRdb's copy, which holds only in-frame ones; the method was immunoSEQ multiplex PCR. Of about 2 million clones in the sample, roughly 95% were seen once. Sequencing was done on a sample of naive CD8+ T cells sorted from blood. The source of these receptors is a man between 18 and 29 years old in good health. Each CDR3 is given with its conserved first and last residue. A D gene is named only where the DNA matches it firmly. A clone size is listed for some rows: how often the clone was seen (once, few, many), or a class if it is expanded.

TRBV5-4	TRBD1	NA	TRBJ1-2	TGTGCCAGCTCCCCTGGTTCGGGACAGAGGAATGGCTACACCTTC	CASSPGSGQRNGYTF
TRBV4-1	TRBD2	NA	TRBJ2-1	TGCGCCAGCAGCCGGGAGCGGGGATCGTGGGATGAGCAGTTCTTC	CASSRERGSWDEQFF
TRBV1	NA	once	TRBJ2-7	TGCACCACTTTCCGGGGGAACGAGGAGAACCTAACCTACGAGCAGTACTTC	CTTFRGNEENLTYEQYF
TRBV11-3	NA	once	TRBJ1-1	TGTGCCAGCAGCTTGGGGCACGGCACTGAAGCTTTCTTT	CASSLGHGTEAFF
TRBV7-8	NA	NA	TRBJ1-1	TGTGCCAGCAGCCCAGCAGGGATGAACACTGAAGCTTTCTTT	CASSPAGMNTEAFF
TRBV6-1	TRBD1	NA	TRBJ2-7	TGTGCCAGCAGTGAAGCAGGGACAGATCACGAGCAGTACTTC	CASSEAGTDHEQYF
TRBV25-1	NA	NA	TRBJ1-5	TGTGCCAGCAGTGAAAGGGCTACGGTCGGCAATCAGCCCCAGCATTTT	CASSERATVGNQPQHF
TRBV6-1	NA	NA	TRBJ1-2	TGTGCCAGCAGTGAGTACAGCGTCTATGGCTACACCTTC	CASSEYSVYGYTF
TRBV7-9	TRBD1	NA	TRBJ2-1	TGTGCCAGCAGCCCAGGAGAGGGACAGTCTTACAATGAGCAGTTCTTC	CASSPGEGQSYNEQFF
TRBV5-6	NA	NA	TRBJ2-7	TGTGCCAGCAGCACCGGTGGGGCCTACGAGCAGTACTTC	CASSTGGAYEQYF
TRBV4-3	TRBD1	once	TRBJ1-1	TGCGCCAGCAGCCAAGCCGAGACAGGGGAGGACGCTGAAGCTTTCTTT	CASSQAETGEDAEAFF
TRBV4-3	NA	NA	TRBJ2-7	TGCGCCAGCAGCCCCGCCCAGGGAGCCTACGAGCAGTACTTC	CASSPAQGAYEQYF
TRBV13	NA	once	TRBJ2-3	TGTGCCAGCAGCTTAGGCCTCAACCAGCCCACAGATACGCAGTATTTT	CASSLGLNQPTDTQYF
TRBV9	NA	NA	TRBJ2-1	TGTGCCAGCAGCGCGAACAATGAGCAGTTCTTC	CASSANNEQFF
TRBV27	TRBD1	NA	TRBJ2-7	TGTGCCAGCAGCCCCGACCCACAGGGGGCCTACGAGCAGTACTTC	CASSPDPQGAYEQYF
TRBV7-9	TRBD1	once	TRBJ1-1	TGTGCCAGCAGCTTAGGGGGACAGGCCCCGAACACTGAAGCTTTCTTT	CASSLGGQAPNTEAFF
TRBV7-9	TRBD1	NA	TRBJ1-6	TGTGCCAGCAGTGTGGGGACAGGGGATTCACCCCTCCACTTT	CASSVGTGDSPLHF
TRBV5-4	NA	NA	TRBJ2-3	TGTGCCAGCAGCTTGGGATTAGGCCCGGATACGCAGTATTTT	CASSLGLGPDTQYF
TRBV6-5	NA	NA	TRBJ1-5	TGTGCCAGCAGTTCGGGCAATCAGCCCCAGCATTTT	CASSSGNQPQHF
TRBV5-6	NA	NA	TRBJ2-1	TGTGCCAGCAGCTGGGGGAGTAGCGCCTACAATGAGCAGTTCTTC	CASSWGSSAYNEQFF
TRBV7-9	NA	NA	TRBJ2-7	TGTGCCAGCAGCCCGGGGAGCGGGTACGAGCAGTACTTC	CASSPGSGYEQYF
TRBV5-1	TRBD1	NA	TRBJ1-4	TGCGCCAGCACCCAGGGGGCCTATGAAGAAAAACTGTTTTTT	CASTQGAYEEKLFF
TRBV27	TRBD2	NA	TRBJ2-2	TGTGCCAGCACTATAGCGGGGGAGGGCCTCGGGGAGCTGTTTTTT	CASTIAGEGLGELFF
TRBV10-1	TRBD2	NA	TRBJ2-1	TGCGCCAGCAGTGAGTCCGGGACTAGCGGGATCTCCTACAATGAGCAGTTCTTC	CASSESGTSGISYNEQFF
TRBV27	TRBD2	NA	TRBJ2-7	TGTGCCAGCAGTTCTTCAGCGGGAGAGCAGTCCTACGAGCAGTACTTC	CASSSSAGEQSYEQYF
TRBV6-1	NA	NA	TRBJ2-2	TGTGCCAGCAGTGAAACATGGGGGCAGAACACCGGGGAGCTGTTTTTT	CASSETWGQNTGELFF
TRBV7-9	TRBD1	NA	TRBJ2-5	TGTGCCAGCAGCCCGTCGAGCCTGGGACAGGGACGGGAGACCCAGTACTTC	CASSPSSLGQGRETQYF
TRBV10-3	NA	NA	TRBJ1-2	TGTGCCATCAGTGAGTCCCATTTGGAGGGGGTATATGGCTACACCTTC	CAISESHLEGVYGYTF
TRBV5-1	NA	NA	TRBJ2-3	TGCGCCAGCAGCCCTAGGGGGGCAGGGACAGATACGCAGTATTTT	CASSPRGAGTDTQYF
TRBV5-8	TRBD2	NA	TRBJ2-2	TGTGCCAGCAGCGAACTAGCGGGAGTCCCCACCGGGGAGCTGTTTTTT	CASSELAGVPTGELFF
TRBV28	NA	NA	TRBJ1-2	TGTGCCAGCAGTTTAAGCAGCAGCTATGGCTACACCTTC	CASSLSSSYGYTF
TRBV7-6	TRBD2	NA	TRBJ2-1	TGTGCCAGCAGCCCCGGACTAGCGGGAGGACATGAGCAGTTCTTC	CASSPGLAGGHEQFF